A selection of T cell receptor beta chains follows, all from one sample in a study of human T cells and chemical hapten exposure. TCRdb analysed the RACE reads with MiXCR anew, one entry per CDR3 protein. In the table there are around 200,000 distinct CDR3 sequences, 25% to 30% of which are singletons. Sequenced here: whole blood, sampled in connection with sensitization to the hapten diphenylcyclopropenone (DPC). The receptors shown here come from a woman aged 25 to 39 with alopecia areata. Some clones in this sample may be carry-over from other donors' samples. Both conserved end residues are part of each CDR3. A D gene is named only where the DNA matches it firmly. For some rows the clone size is stated as once, few or many, or as a class when expanded; others skip it.

>.|few|TRBJ2-5|TRBV9
TGTGCCAGCAGCGTTATGCCGGGAAATCCCCAGTACTTC
CASSVMPGNPQYF
>.|many|TRBJ1-1|TRBV11-2
TGTGCCAGCAGCCTAAGGGACCGCAACACTGAAGCTTTCTTT
CASSLRDRNTEAFF
>.|.|TRBJ1-5|TRBV11-2
TGTGCCAGCAGCTTGGGTTATAGCAATCAGCCCCAGCATTTT
CASSLGYSNQPQHF
>TRBD1|.|TRBJ2-1|TRBV20-1
TGCAGTGTCCTTGACAGGGTCAGTTTGAATGAGCAGTTCTTC
CSVLDRVSLNEQFF
>.|.|TRBJ2-2|TRBV7-9
TGTGCCAGCAGCCATAGCCCGGCCGGGGAGCTGTTTTTT
CASSHSPAGELFF
>.|.|TRBJ2-3|TRBV5-1
TGCGCCAGCAGCTCCACAGGGTTGGCAGATACGCAGTATTTT
CASSSTGLADTQYF
>.|.|TRBJ1-1|TRBV2
TGTGCCAGCAGTGAAGGGTGGGTGAGTGGAGCTTTCTTT
CASSEGWVSGAFF
>.|many|TRBJ2-4|TRBV21-1
TGTGCCAGCAGCAACTGTTATGCGGGGGCTGCTGGAAACATTCAGTACTTC
CASSNCYAGAAGNIQYF
>TRBD2|few|TRBJ2-7|TRBV12-3/TRBV12-4
TGTGCCAGCAGTTTACTCCTAGCGGGAGTCCAGCAGTACTTC
CASSLLLAGVQQYF
>TRBD2|few|TRBJ2-1|TRBV7-2
TGTGCCAGCAGACGACTCAGCGGGGACAATGAGCAGTTCTTC
CASRRLSGDNEQFF
>.|many|TRBJ1-1|TRBV6-5
TGTGCCAGCGGGGGCCGCGGCACTGAAGCTTTCTTT
CASGGRGTEAFF
>TRBD1|many|TRBJ1-1|TRBV29-1
TGCAGCGTTGAACAGGGGGGAACTGAAGCTTTCTTT
CSVEQGGTEAFF
>.|many|TRBJ2-4|TRBV20-1
TGCAGTGCTTCTGACAGAGACTTAGCCAAAAACATTCAGTACTTC
CSASDRDLAKNIQYF
>TRBD1|.|TRBJ1-1|TRBV18
TGTGCCAGCTCACAACAGACAGGGCGTTCCCGCACTGAAGCTTTCTTT
CASSQQTGRSRTEAFF
>.|.|TRBJ1-1|TRBV7-9
TGTGCCAGCAGCTTGGGGTGGGAAACTGAAGCTTTCTTT
CASSLGWETEAFF
>.|.|TRBJ2-2|TRBV11-1
TGTGCCAGCAGCTTAGTGGCGCCCCCCGAACCCGGGGAGCTGTTTTTT
CASSLVAPPEPGELFF
>TRBD1|few|TRBJ2-3|TRBV6-5
TGTGCCAGCAGTTACGGGGACAGTGCAGATACGCAGTATTTT
CASSYGDSADTQYF
>.|few|TRBJ1-1|TRBV29-1
TGCAGCGTTGAAGATGGAAGGGTCCCTGAAGCTTTCTTT
CSVEDGRVPEAFF
>.|.|TRBJ2-7|TRBV25-1
TGTGCCAGCACCGCTGGGAGCGAGGGCGCCTACGAGCAGTACTTC
CASTAGSEGAYEQYF
>.|.|TRBJ2-1|TRBV6-2/TRBV6-3
TGTGCCAGCAATATAGCCAGCTCCTACAATGAGCAGTTCTTC
CASNIASSYNEQFF
>.|.|TRBJ1-1|TRBV6-2/TRBV6-3
TGTGCCACAATAAAGGGCAGGGGATACATGAACACTGAAGCTTTCTTT
CATIKGRGYMNTEAFF
>.|.|TRBJ1-5|TRBV20-1
TGCAGTACGACCCTCCAGGGGAGCAATCAGCCCCAGCATTTT
CSTTLQGSNQPQHF
>.|many|TRBJ2-7|TRBV7-9
TGTGCCAGCAGCCCCCCGGATTTTGGGGGAATCTACGAGCAGTACTTC
CASSPPDFGGIYEQYF
>TRBD1|.|TRBJ2-1|TRBV24-1
TGTGCCACCAGTGATCCGGGACAGCTAAACAATGAGCAGTTCTTC
CATSDPGQLNNEQFF
>TRBD1|.|TRBJ2-3|TRBV29-1
TGCAGCGTTAACCGAGGACAGGGTGTCGCAGATACGCAGTATTTT
CSVNRGQGVADTQYF
>.|few|TRBJ1-4|TRBV27
TGTGCCAGCAGTCCCCGGGGCAGGGGTGGAGAAAAACTGTTTTTT
CASSPRGRGGEKLFF
>.|.|TRBJ1-1|TRBV28
TGTGCCAGCAGGTCCAGTGCTGAAGCTTTCTTT
CASRSSAEAFF
>.|.|TRBJ2-2|TRBV7-9
TGTGCCAGCAGCCTACAGGGTTCCGGGGAGCTGTTTTTT
CASSLQGSGELFF
>.|few|TRBJ1-6|TRBV7-8
TGTGCCAGCAGCTCAAGACCTACAGGGAACAATTCACCCCTCCACTTT
CASSSRPTGNNSPLHF
>.|.|TRBJ2-1|TRBV28
TGTGCCAGCAGCCCCTGGGGGCTAATCCACAATGAGCAGTTCTTC
CASSPWGLIHNEQFF
>TRBD1|few|TRBJ2-7|TRBV20-1
TGCAGTGCTAGGTCCTCAGGGGGTTATTGGCACTACGAGCAGTACTTC
CSARSSGGYWHYEQYF
>.|many|TRBJ2-1|TRBV6-2/TRBV6-3
TGTGCCAGCAGACCCCTGCCGGCGAGCTCCTACAATGAGCAGTTCTTC
CASRPLPASSYNEQFF
>TRBD1|.|TRBJ2-7|TRBV19
TGTGCCAGTAGTCCATGGGGACAGGGTGATTACGAGCAGTACTTC
CASSPWGQGDYEQYF
>TRBD2|many|TRBJ2-1|TRBV29-1
TGCAGCGTACCCAATAATGGACAGCGCTGGACTAGCGGGATGGAAAGGAATGAGCAGTTCTTC
CSVPNNGQRWTSGMERNEQFF
>TRBD2|.|TRBJ2-7|TRBV25-1
TGTGCCAGCGTCCACACGGGACTAGCGGGAGTTAAGCAGTACTTC
CASVHTGLAGVKQYF
>.|few|TRBJ1-3|TRBV4-3
TGCGCCAGCAGCCAAGATACCAGGGGAAACACCATATATTTT
CASSQDTRGNTIYF
>.|once|TRBJ2-7|TRBV24-1
TGTGCCACCAGTTCAGGCCCCTACGAGCAGTACTTC
CATSSGPYEQYF
>TRBD1|once|TRBJ1-2|TRBV10-3
TGTGCCATCAGTGAGTCCGTGGGACAGGGAAACTATGGCTACACCTTC
CAISESVGQGNYGYTF
>TRBD1|.|TRBJ1-1|TRBV29-1
TGCAGCGCCTACCCGACAGGGTATGAAGCTTTCTTT
CSAYPTGYEAFF
>.|.|TRBJ2-2|TRBV4-3
TGCGCCAGCAGCCAAGATTTAGGTAGCGGATACACCGGGGAGCTGTTTTTT
CASSQDLGSGYTGELFF
>.|.|TRBJ2-7|TRBV11-3
TGTGCCAGCAGCTTATATTGGGACCCTTCGGGCAACGAGCAGTACTTC
CASSLYWDPSGNEQYF
>TRBD1|.|TRBJ2-2|TRBV2
TGTGCCAGCAGTGTCAACAGGGGGAACACCGGGGAGCTGTTTTTT
CASSVNRGNTGELFF
>.|.|TRBJ1-1|TRBV28
TGTGCCAGCCAAGGGACACCCAACACTGAAGCTTTCTTT
CASQGTPNTEAFF
>.|.|TRBJ1-2|TRBV4-1
TGCGCCAGCAGCCCAGGGTCCAGGGGCCGCACCTATGGCTACACCTTC
CASSPGSRGRTYGYTF
>.|.|TRBJ2-5|TRBV7-2
TGTGCCAGCAGCTTAGGCGGAGGGGCGAGGAAGACCCAGTACTTC
CASSLGGGARKTQYF
>.|many|TRBJ2-5|TRBV7-7
TGTGCCAGCAGCCTGGGGACAAACCAAGAGACCCAGTACTTC
CASSLGTNQETQYF
>TRBD2|.|TRBJ2-7|TRBV29-1
TGCAGCGTCCGACTAGCCAACGAGCAGTACTTC
CSVRLANEQYF
>.|few|TRBJ2-5|TRBV29-1
TGCAGCGTTACCCAAAACCAAGAGACCCAGTACTTC
CSVTQNQETQYF
>.|few|TRBJ1-6|TRBV28
TGTGCCAGCAGTTTGCTATTCGGGTTTTCACCCCTCCACTTT
CASSLLFGFSPLHF
>TRBD1|few|TRBJ2-5|TRBV4-3
TGCGCCAGCAGCCAAGGTCCAGGGGGCCAAGAGACCCAGTACTTC
CASSQGPGGQETQYF
>.|.|TRBJ2-2|TRBV4-3
TGCGCCAGCAGCCTGCGGGTTCCCGGGGAGCTGTTTTTT
CASSLRVPGELFF
>.|.|TRBJ2-5|TRBV20-1
TGCAGTGCTAGTCTCCAGACAGAGACCCAGTACTTC
CSASLQTETQYF
>TRBD1|few|TRBJ2-5|TRBV5-1
TGCGCCAGCAGCGGCGGGACAGGGGGCCGGGAGACCCAGTACTTC
CASSGGTGGRETQYF
>.|.|TRBJ1-1|TRBV28
TGTGCCAGCAGCGGAGGGGGGTTGGTAGCTTTCTTT
CASSGGGLVAFF
>.|.|TRBJ1-2|TRBV18
TGTGCCAGCTCACCGGATCGGCAGGGGAACTATGGCTACACCTTC
CASSPDRQGNYGYTF
>.|few|TRBJ1-1|TRBV7-8
TGTGCCAGCAGCCAAACCAGGGTCGGCCCCACTGAAGCTTTCTTT
CASSQTRVGPTEAFF
>.|.|TRBJ2-1|TRBV14
TGTGCCAGCAGCCAGGCCCTAGGACACAATGAGCAGTTCTTC
CASSQALGHNEQFF
>.|.|TRBJ1-1|TRBV15
TGTGCCACCAGCAGAGTACGGCCCGTCAGGACTGAAGCTTTCTTT
CATSRVRPVRTEAFF
>.|.|TRBJ2-5|TRBV20-1
TGCAGTGCCGAACATACCGTCGGGGAGACCCAGTACTTC
CSAEHTVGETQYF